These 15 T cell receptor beta chains originate from one sample sequenced in a study of blood T cell repertoires in COVID-19. Only in-frame clones appear in the TCRdb table, and some are missing; sequencing was by immunoSEQ multiplex PCR. The sample carries some 150,000 clones, approximately 80% recorded once. The sample consisted of PBMCs or T cells enriched from blood (not recorded which). The receptors shown here come from a man aged 45 to 65 who had recovered from COVID-19.

The V gene is TRBV2, the J gene TRBJ2-3; D possibly corresponds to TRBD2 (6 bases). CDR1 and CDR2 (germline): SNHLY, FYNNEI. The CDR3 is made up of 14 amino acids. Trimming took off 3 bases at V and 0 bases at J, with 7 bases between the two ends. CDR3 region: CASSEGLSTDTQYF. The CDR3 nucleotides read TGTGCCAGCAGTGAGGGACTCAGCACAGATACGCAGTATTTT.

J is TRBJ2-7 and V is TRBV10-3, with TRBD2 identical over 7 bases. Losses at the gene ends were 3 bases for V and 3 bases for J; bases not matched to a gene: 5. The CDR3 is made up of 14 amino acids. Germline loops: CDR1 ENHRY, CDR2 SYGVKD. In DNA, the CDR3 is TGTGCCATCAGTGAAGGTGGCGGGGGCTACGAGCAGTACTTC. Protein: CAISEGGGGYEQYF.

The V and J genes are TRBV6-5 and TRBJ1-1, with D uncertain. Germline V gene data show CDR1 as MNHEY and CDR2 as SVGAGI. This CDR3 has 13 amino acids. The V end was cut by 7 bases, the J end by 5 bases, with 14 bases between. The CDR3, as DNA: TGTGCCAGCACCTACGAGAGGGTGACTGAAGCTTTCTTT. Protein product: CASTYERVTEAFF.

The chain joins TRBV5-5 to TRBJ1-1; TRBD1 agrees at 12 bases. Trimming removed 2 bases from V and 2 bases from J; junction bases left unmatched: 7. The CDR3 contains 17 residues. The germline CDR1 and CDR2 sequences are SGHKS and YYEKEE (reference sequence). The CDR3, as DNA: TGTGCCAGCAGCTTCGCGGCAGGGACAGGGGGCAACACTGAAGCTTTCTTT. Encoded protein: CASSFAAGTGGNTEAFF.

The chain combines TRBV10-3 with TRBJ2-7; tentatively, D is TRBD2 (5 bases). The CDR3 is made up of 15 amino acids. The V end lost 10 bases, the J end lost 2 bases, and 21 bases lay between the germline ends. Per germline, CDR1 ENHRY and CDR2 SYGVKD. The CDR3: CATEDRRGQPYEQYF. CDR3 coding DNA: TGTGCCACCGAAGATAGGCGCGGGCAACCCTACGAGCAGTACTTC.

The CDR3: CAWGGQGGEQYF. The CDR3 nucleotides read TGTGCCTGGGGGGGGCAGGGTGGCGAGCAGTACTTC. The chain has TRBV30 and TRBJ2-7; perhaps D is TRBD1 or TRBD2 (6 bases each). CDR3 length: 12 residues. Germline values: CDR1 GTSNPN, CDR2 SVGIG (reference sequence). Deletions cut 5 bases from V and 6 bases from J, with 14 bases between.

CDR3 in amino acids: CASNSGQGEGGEAFF. The CDR3 DNA is TGTGCCAGCAATTCGGGACAGGGGGAAGGCGGTGAAGCTTTCTTT. This chain uses TRBV6-5 with TRBJ1-1, with 11 bases aligning to TRBD1. Germline trimming cut 7 bases from V and 7 bases from J; bases unmatched to any gene: 11. The CDR3 totals 15 residues. Germline V gene lookup returns CDR1 MNHEY and CDR2 SVGAGI.

This chain joins TRBV9 and TRBJ2-1, with a tentative D call TRBD2 (6 bases). This CDR3 has 14 amino acids. The germline V gene encodes CDR1 SGDLS and CDR2 YYNGEE. V lost 5 bases and J lost 0, with 9 bases in between. The CDR3 DNA reads as TGTGCCAGCAGTGGGACTTCCTCCTACAATGAGCAGTTCTTC. Amino acids: CASSGTSSYNEQFF.

Here the CDR3 DNA reads TGTGCCAGCAGTTTACCGGGACAGGGTAATTCACCCCTCCACTTT. As protein: CASSLPGQGNSPLHF. This chain uses TRBV27 with TRBJ1-6; 9 nucleotides align to TRBD1. The junction had 2 bases not matched to a gene; V was cut back by 2 bases and J by 6 bases. This CDR3 contains 15 residues. Germline CDR1 and CDR2: MNHEY and SMNVEV (reference sequence).

The CDR3, as DNA: TGTGCCACCACTCACCCCCAGGGTAACTATGGCTACACCTTC. It codes for CATTHPQGNYGYTF. This chain links TRBV19 with TRBJ1-2; possibly TRBD1 for D (5 bases). This CDR3 is 14 amino acids long. The V end was cut by 10 bases, the J end by 1 base, with 16 bases between. The germline V gene encodes CDR1 LNHDA and CDR2 SQIVND (reference sequence). The complete variable domain, with remaining parts taken from reference TRBV19 and TRBJ1-2, reads DGGITQSPKYLFRKEGQNVTLSCEQNLNHDAMYWYRQDPGQGLRLIYYSQIVNDFQKGDIAEGYSVSREKKESFPLTVTSAQKNPTAFYLCATTHPQGNYGYTFGSGTRLTVV.

The chain has TRBV18 and TRBJ2-3, with 12 bases aligning to TRBD2. With 3 bases clipped from V and 1 base from J, the junction kept 5 bases outside the gene matches. The germline V gene has CDR1 KGHSH and CDR2 LQKENI. CDR3 length: 17 residues. The CDR3 DNA sequence: TGTGCCAGCTCACCGTCGGGACTAGCGGGCCGCACAGATACGCAGTATTTT. This encodes CASSPSGLAGRTDTQYF.

The rearrangement uses TRBV5-1 and TRBJ1-5; D possibly corresponds to TRBD1 (5 bases). Germline CDR1 is SGHRS and CDR2 is YFSETQ. The V gene lost 4 bases and the J gene lost 1 base, with 9 bases spanning the gap. CDR3 length equals 14 residues. CDR3 amino acids: CASSLGESNQPQHF. For the CDR3, the DNA is TGCGCCAGCAGCCTGGGGGAGAGCAATCAGCCCCAGCATTTT.

This clone was seen once. The chain couples TRBV7-9 to TRBJ2-3; tentative D call: TRBD2 (5 bases). Looked up from germline, CDR1 is SEHNR and CDR2 is FQNEAQ (reference sequence). Trimming stripped 3 bases from V and 2 bases from J, with 9 bases between. The CDR3 is 14 residues long. CDR3 DNA sequence: TGTGCCAGCAGCTTCCCCGGGGTCACAGATACGCAGTATTTT. It translates to CASSFPGVTDTQYF.

The chain combines TRBV28 with TRBJ2-3, with 7 bases fitting TRBD1. Germline CDR1 and CDR2: MDHEN and SYDVKM. The CDR3 runs to 16 residues. The J segment lost 2 bases and the V segment lost 7 bases, leaving 12 bases of the junction unmatched. The CDR3 nucleotides read TGTGCCAGCACTTCCCAACCGGGACAGAACACAGATACGCAGTATTTT. Its translation: CASTSQPGQNTDTQYF.

The chain recombines TRBV2 with TRBJ2-7; D perhaps matches TRBD2 (7 bases). The CDR3 covers 12 residues. With 8 bases removed from V and 5 bases from J, the gap between germline ends came to 13 bases. From germline, CDR1 is SNHLY and CDR2 FYNNEI. The CDR3 DNA is TGTGCCAGCTGGGGGGGGCTAGACGAGCAGTACTTC. Translated: CASWGGLDEQYF. The full variable domain, in which reference TRBV2 and TRBJ2-7 provide the parts outside the CDR3, is EPEVTQTPSHQVTQMGQEVILRCVPISNHLYFYWYRQILGQKVEFLVSFYNNEISEKSEIFDDQFSVERPDGSNFTLKIRSTKLEDSAMYFCASWGGLDEQYFGPGTRLTVT.